This entry lists 30 T cell receptor beta chains sequenced from one sample in a study of cytomegalovirus exposure and HLA in healthy donors (dated by TCRdb to the late 2010s). The protocol used for the library was the immunoSEQ multiplex PCR assay. A mixture of 60 forward primers for TCR Vbeta segments and 13 reverse primers for TCR Jbeta segments was used in the multiplex PCR. TCRdb mirrors the immuneACCESS table, restricted to in-frame sequences. Some clones are absent from its copies; in checked studies, under half trace to an unresolved V gene, and the reason for the others is unknown. Here the sample has about 200,000 clones; roughly 80% occur a single time. The ten largest clones take up approximately 3.9% of the sample. Material: PBMCs. The origin of the receptors is a male donor in good health and CMV-seronegative.

With respect to this clone: At one end the junction does not follow the germline gene, possibly because of a read error. The chain carries TRBV7-9 and TRBJ1-4; D gene ambiguous. The CDR3 is 14 residues long. The germline V gene encodes CDR1 SEHNR and CDR2 FQNEAQ (reference sequence). CDR3 in DNA: TGTTCCAGCAGCCAATTCGGCAGAGGCGAAAAACTGTTTTTT. It encodes CSSSQFGRGEKLFF.

V usage is TRBV9 and J usage is TRBJ2-2, with TRBD1 identical over 9 bases. Germline V gives CDR1 SGDLS, CDR2 YYNGEE. The V gene end was trimmed by 9 bases and the J gene end by 6 bases; junction bases not matched to a gene: 9. This CDR3 contains 14 residues. The CDR3 sequence: CATTAGQGPGELFF. CDR3 DNA: TGTGCCACTACAGCCGGACAGGGGCCCGGGGAGCTGTTTTTT.

Only a few counts were recorded for this clone. V gene TRBV30 combines with J gene TRBJ2-5; D perhaps matches TRBD2 (5 bases). Per germline, CDR1 GTSNPN and CDR2 SVGIG (reference sequence). The length of the CDR3 is 12 residues. V was shortened by 0 bases and J by 10 bases, with 12 bases between the two germline ends. The CDR3 here is CAWSVKGGLQYF. The DNA of the CDR3 is TGTGCCTGGAGTGTAAAAGGAGGCCTCCAGTACTTC.

The rearrangement uses TRBV19 and TRBJ2-5; 11 bases map to TRBD1. The CDR3 has 16 residues. V lost 6 bases to trimming and J lost 5 bases; unmatched junction nucleotides: 11. CDR1 is LNHDA and CDR2 is SQIVND in the germline V gene (reference sequence). The CDR3 spells CASRRKGQGVGETQYF. The CDR3 nucleotides are TGTGCCAGTAGAAGGAAGGGACAGGGGGTGGGGGAGACCCAGTACTTC.

V usage is TRBV27 and J usage is TRBJ2-7; 10 positions agree with TRBD2. Germline V gives CDR1 MNHEY, CDR2 SMNVEV (reference sequence). This CDR3 region has 17 residues. Trimming removed 6 bases from V and 4 bases from J; junction bases left unmatched: 15. This CDR3 is CASSPTSGLDSCYEQYF. The CDR3 region has the DNA TGTGCCAGCAGCCCGACTAGCGGGTTGGACAGCTGTTACGAGCAGTACTTC.

The gene calls are TRBV10-2 and TRBJ2-4; a weak D match, TRBD2 (5 bases). Germline V gene sequence: CDR1 WSHSY, CDR2 SAAADI. The CDR3 length is 13 residues. The V and J ends lost 6 bases and 3 bases respectively, with 9 bases between them. The CDR3 is CASSPGGKNIQYF. CDR3 nucleotides: TGCGCCAGCAGCCCCGGAGGCAAAAACATTCAGTACTTC.

The J gene is TRBJ2-7, the V gene TRBV11-2; TRBD1 matches 8 bases. This CDR3 has 14 amino acids. J lost 7 bases, V lost 2 bases, and 7 bases had no gene match. The germline V gene encodes CDR1 SGHAT and CDR2 FQNNGV. As DNA, the CDR3 is TGTGCCAGCAGCTTAAACAGGGGGTCACGGGAGCAGTACTTC. Protein: CASSLNRGSREQYF.

The rearrangement links TRBV5-1 to TRBJ1-5; 7 bases line up with TRBD1. The CDR3 length is 15 residues. Germline trimming cut 0 bases from V and 4 bases from J; bases unmatched to any gene: 4. Germline V gene sequence: CDR1 SGHRS, CDR2 YFSETQ. The CDR3, as DNA: TGCGCCAGCAGCTTGGACGGGACAGCGAATCAGCCCCAGCATTTT. It codes for CASSLDGTANQPQHF. The entire variable domain, with the rest obtained from reference TRBV5-1 and TRBJ1-5, is as follows: KAGVTQTPRYLIKTRGQQVTLSCSPISGHRSVSWYQQTPGQGLQFLFEYFSETQRNKGNFPGRFSGRQFSNSRSEMNVSTLELGDSALYLCASSLDGTANQPQHFGDGTRLSIL.

The chain carries TRBV7-6 and TRBJ1-5; 7 positions agree with TRBD1. V was pared by 5 bases and J by 7 bases, with 11 bases of the junction left unmatched. Germline loops: CDR1 SGHVS, CDR2 FNYEAQ. This CDR3 spans 15 amino acids. CDR3 sequence: CASSEGPTGIQPQHF. The CDR3 nucleotides are TGTGCCAGCAGCGAGGGACCGACAGGGATCCAGCCCCAGCATTTT.

The gene calls are TRBV6-5 and TRBJ1-1; D is ambiguous. The CDR3 spans 11 residues. Germline V CDR1 and CDR2: MNHEY, SVGAGI. Trimming left V 8 bases short and J 4 bases short, with 8 bases between. The CDR3, as DNA: TGTGCCAGCGCCAGAGGCACTGAAGCTTTCTTT. The encoded protein is CASARGTEAFF.

This chain connects TRBV6-5 to TRBJ2-7; weak D call: TRBD2 (6 bases). V lost 8 bases, J lost 0 bases, and 11 bases lay in between. CDR1 MNHEY and CDR2 SVGAGI come from the germline V gene. The CDR3 spans 13 residues. CDR3 in DNA: TGTGCCAGCGGCGGAGGGACCTCCTACGAGCAGTACTTC. Translation: CASGGGTSYEQYF.

This clone was detected only a few times. V usage is TRBV19 and J usage is TRBJ2-7, with 7 bases aligning to TRBD1. This CDR3 has 13 residues. V shed 5 bases, J shed 4 bases, and the junction held 5 bases outside the gene matches. The germline gives CDR1 LNHDA, CDR2 SQIVND (reference sequence). The CDR3 loop reads CASSGRQGYEQYF. CDR3 coding DNA: TGTGCCAGTAGTGGACGACAGGGATACGAGCAGTACTTC.

The chain recombines TRBV11-2 with TRBJ1-4; 7 bases are shared with TRBD1. This CDR3 contains 13 residues. Trimming removed 4 bases from V and 6 bases from J; junction bases left unmatched: 2. Germline-derived CDR1 and CDR2 are SGHAT and FQNNGV. The CDR3 here is CASSSDRDEKLFF. The DNA of the CDR3 is TGTGCCAGCAGCTCTGACAGGGATGAAAAACTGTTTTTT.

The rearrangement links TRBV7-6 to TRBJ2-5; 7 bases map to TRBD2. Trimming at V came to 5 bases and at J to 5 bases, leaving 20 bases not matched to a gene. The germline V gene has CDR1 SGHVS and CDR2 FNYEAQ. The CDR3 totals 18 residues. CDR3 bases: TGTGCCAGCAGCCCGGGACTACCGGCGGAGGGTCGTAAGGAGACCCAGTACTTC. Its translation: CASSPGLPAEGRKETQYF.

The rearrangement links TRBV5-6 to TRBJ2-7; 9 nucleotides line up with TRBD1. CDR1 is SGHDT and CDR2 is YYEEEE in the germline V gene. CDR3 length: 13 residues. Trimming at V came to 3 bases and at J to 5 bases, leaving 3 bases not matched to a gene. CDR3 coding DNA: TGTGCCAGCAGCTGGGGACAGGGTGACGAGCAGTACTTC. Its protein is CASSWGQGDEQYF. Together with reference TRBV5-6 and TRBJ2-7, the CDR3 gives the full variable domain: DAGVTQSPTHLIKTRGQQVTLRCSPKSGHDTVSWYQQALGQGPQFIFQYYEEEERQRGNFPDRFSGHQFPNYSSELNVNALLLGDSALYLCASSWGQGDEQYFGPGTRLTVT.

The V and J genes are TRBV6-5 and TRBJ2-7; D is ambiguous. Trimming shortened V by 2 bases and J by 3 bases, and 8 bases separated the two germline ends. CDR3 length: 13 amino acids. Germline CDR1 MNHEY, CDR2 SVGAGI. The CDR3 loop reads CASSYQEGYEQYF. In DNA form, the CDR3 reads TGTGCCAGCAGTTACCAGGAAGGCTACGAGCAGTACTTC.

The count of this clone is one. The chain couples TRBV5-4 to TRBJ1-2, with D unresolved. Germline CDR1 and CDR2: SGHNT and YYREEE (reference sequence). The CDR3 is 15 amino acids. V was clipped by 2 bases and J by 3 bases, with 14 bases between them. CDR3 DNA sequence: TGTGCCAGCAGCTTAGGTCTGGGGAGTGACTATGGCTACACCTTC. It specifies CASSLGLGSDYGYTF.

The chain uses TRBV28 and TRBJ1-2, with D possibly matching TRBD1 (5 bases). This CDR3 contains 13 residues. Trimming removed 5 bases from V and 2 bases from J, with 9 bases in between. CDR1 and CDR2 from the germline V gene are MDHEN and SYDVKM. The CDR3 here is CASSRQTNYGYTF. The CDR3 DNA reads TGTGCCAGCAGTAGACAGACAAACTATGGCTACACCTTC.

The V and J genes are TRBV7-4 and TRBJ2-4, with 11 bases identical to TRBD2. Trimming at V came to 2 bases and at J to 0 bases, leaving 15 bases not matched to a gene. CDR3 size: 21 residues. CDR1 and CDR2 (germline): SGHVT, SQSDAQ. The CDR3 protein is CASSLRGNGTSGALAKNIQYF. The CDR3 DNA follows: TGTGCCAGCAGCTTAAGAGGGAACGGGACTAGCGGTGCTCTAGCCAAAAACATTCAGTACTTC.

The rearrangement links TRBV28 to TRBJ1-2, with D possibly matching TRBD1 (5 bases). The germline V and J ends were trimmed by 6 bases and 2 bases, with 13 bases remaining between them. The CDR3 sequence is 14 residues long. Per germline, CDR1 MDHEN and CDR2 SYDVKM. The CDR3, as DNA: TGTGCCAGCAGGGAGGGACGGATAAACTATGGCTACACCTTC. Its translation is CASREGRINYGYTF.

The chain uses TRBV15 and TRBJ2-2, with D possibly TRBD1 on 6 matching bases. The V and J ends lost 0 bases and 1 base respectively, with 15 bases between them. Germline V gives CDR1 LNHNV, CDR2 YYDKDF (reference sequence). The CDR3 contains 18 residues. CDR3 loop: CATSRDLGQLLNTGELFF. CDR3 DNA: TGTGCCACCAGCAGAGATCTGGGACAACTGTTGAACACCGGGGAGCTGTTTTTT.

Turning to this clone: At one boundary the junction diverges from the germline segment, which might be a read error. The chain uses TRBV30 and TRBJ2-7; no clear D gene. CDR1 and CDR2 from the germline V gene are GTSNPN and SVGIG (reference sequence). This CDR3 contains 13 residues. CDR3 loop: CTWSVGYNYEQYF. The CDR3 DNA is TGTACCTGGAGTGTGGGCTATAACTACGAGCAGTACTTC.

This clone appeared a few times. This chain joins TRBV6-4 and TRBJ2-7; TRBD2 matches 9 bases. Unmatched junction bases numbered 4, after V lost 1 base and J lost 0 bases. The CDR3 is 16 residues long. From germline, CDR1 is MRHNA and CDR2 SNTAGT. The CDR3 here is CASSDWGSGSSYEQYF. CDR3 nucleotide sequence: TGTGCCAGCAGTGACTGGGGTAGCGGGAGCTCCTACGAGCAGTACTTC.

V is TRBV14 and J is TRBJ2-7; 10 bases line up with TRBD1. The ends lost 6 bases at V and 2 bases at J; junction bases unmatched: 7. CDR3 length: 15 amino acids. The germline gives CDR1 SGHDN, CDR2 FVKESK. The CDR3 region is CASSLGQGLTYEQYF. The CDR3 region has the DNA TGTGCCAGCAGTTTGGGACAGGGGTTGACCTACGAGCAGTACTTC.

CDR3 loop: CASSQYEGLPYEQYF. CDR3 nucleotide sequence: TGTGCCAGCAGCCAATATGAGGGACTTCCCTACGAGCAGTACTTC. The J gene is TRBJ2-7, the V gene TRBV14; perhaps TRBD2 as D (6 bases). V shed 2 bases and J shed 2 bases, with 13 bases lying between them. Germline V gives CDR1 SGHDN, CDR2 FVKESK. CDR3 length: 15 residues.

The rearrangement joins TRBV5-4 to TRBJ2-1; D ambiguous. Germline V gene lookup returns CDR1 SGHNT and CDR2 YYREEE (reference sequence). Trimming pared 0 bases from V and 4 bases from J, leaving 5 bases between. The CDR3 is 13 residues long. The CDR3 spells CASSLVTYNEQFF. As DNA, the CDR3 is TGTGCCAGCAGCTTGGTGACTTACAATGAGCAGTTCTTC.

This clone was seen a handful of times. The rearrangement links TRBV5-6 to TRBJ2-2; 15 bases line up with TRBD2. The CDR3 has 19 residues. The germline CDR1 and CDR2 sequences are SGHDT and YYEEEE. Trimming cost V 4 bases and J 5 bases; bases outside gene matches: 12. The CDR3 DNA sequence: TGTGCCAGCAGCGCGAACCCCGGGACTAGCGGGAGGAATACCGGGGAGCTGTTTTTT. Its protein is CASSANPGTSGRNTGELFF.

This rearrangement joins TRBV5-5 to TRBJ2-7; weak D call: TRBD2 (6 bases). The V and J ends lost 0 bases and 4 bases respectively, with 17 bases between them. Germline V gene lookup returns CDR1 SGHKS and CDR2 YYEKEE (reference sequence). The CDR3 spans 16 residues. CDR3 in amino acids: CASSLDGTQGGYEQYF. The CDR3 DNA reads TGTGCCAGCAGCTTGGACGGGACTCAGGGTGGGTACGAGCAGTACTTC.

The chain combines TRBV6-4 with TRBJ2-1, with D tentatively TRBD2 (5 bases). Germline CDR1 and CDR2: MRHNA and SNTAGT. This CDR3 has 15 amino acids. Trimming took 5 bases from V and 5 from J, leaving 16 bases between them. The CDR3 DNA reads as TGTGCCAGCAGTTGGACTCATCGTACAGACAATGAGCAGTTCTTC. It specifies CASSWTHRTDNEQFF.

V usage is TRBV9 and J usage is TRBJ2-2; no firm D call. Germline V CDR1 and CDR2: SGDLS, YYNGEE. Trimming removed 3 bases at V and 6 bases at J, with 6 bases between. There are 12 residues in the CDR3. CDR3 amino acids: CASSAPPGELFF. The DNA for the CDR3 is TGTGCCAGCAGCGCCCCTCCCGGGGAGCTGTTTTTT.